Presented here are 14 T cell receptor beta chains from one specimen sequenced in a study of OX40 agonist ivuxolimab in advanced cancers. Libraries were prepared by immunoSEQ multiplex PCR; TCRdb keeps only in-frame clonotypes and omits some of them. The sample has some 150,000 clones, less than 95% seen once. Specimen: CD4+ or CD8+ T cells sorted from blood, collected in a trial of the OX40 agonist ivuxolimab. The receptors here all came from an adult with an advanced solid tumor such as melanoma, head and neck, liver or kidney cancer.

The chain combines TRBV5-1 with TRBJ2-7; D perhaps matches TRBD1 (6 bases). The V end lost 3 bases, the J end lost 5 bases, and 15 bases lay between the germline ends. Germline V gene sequence: CDR1 SGHRS, CDR2 YFSETQ. The CDR3 has 14 residues. CDR3 bases: TGCGCCAGCAGCTCCACAACAGGGCTTAACGAGCAGTACTTC. It yields the protein CASSSTTGLNEQYF.

This clone appeared once. The chain recombines TRBV5-5 with TRBJ1-1; D is unclear. Germline assignment: CDR1 SGHKS and CDR2 YYEKEE (reference sequence). The CDR3 has 14 residues. V lost 4 bases and J lost 0, with 10 bases in between. The CDR3 loop is CASSIRAMNTEAFF. In DNA form, the CDR3 reads TGTGCCAGCAGCATCCGTGCCATGAACACTGAAGCTTTCTTT.

The V and J genes are TRBV6-1 and TRBJ2-7, with TRBD1 identical over 7 bases. This CDR3 spans 15 amino acids. Germline CDR1 is MNHNS and CDR2 is SASEGT. Losses at the gene ends were 5 bases for V and 2 bases for J; bases not matched to a gene: 9. This CDR3 is CASSLGTAGPYEQYF. Written as DNA, the CDR3 is TGTGCCAGCAGTCTCGGGACAGCCGGCCCCTACGAGCAGTACTTC.

This rearrangement joins TRBV7-9 to TRBJ1-5; perhaps TRBD1 as D (6 bases). The V end was cut by 1 base, the J end by 4 bases, with 11 bases between. This CDR3 is built from 15 residues. The germline gives CDR1 SEHNR, CDR2 FQNEAQ (reference sequence). CDR3 coding DNA: TGTGCCAGCAGCTTAGGAGGGGGTCCAAATCAGCCCCAGCATTTT. Protein: CASSLGGGPNQPQHF.

The chain couples TRBV28 to TRBJ1-1; D perhaps matches TRBD1 (6 bases). The CDR3 is 13 residues long. CDR1 is MDHEN, CDR2 SYDVKM, per germline. Trimming stripped 8 bases from V and 4 bases from J, with 14 bases between. CDR3: CASRTAEGTEAFF. In DNA, the CDR3 is TGTGCCAGCCGGACAGCCGAGGGCACTGAAGCTTTCTTT.

The gene calls are TRBV7-2 and TRBJ1-1; TRBD1 aligns across 9 bases. The CDR3 is 13 amino acids. V lost 3 bases to trimming and J lost 5 bases; unmatched junction nucleotides: 1. Per the germline V gene, CDR1 is SGHTA and CDR2 is FQGNSA. The CDR3 sequence is CASSFDRGTEAFF. The CDR3 region has the DNA TGTGCCAGCAGCTTCGACAGGGGGACTGAAGCTTTCTTT.

The chain combines TRBV5-5 with TRBJ2-7, with D unresolved. This CDR3 spans 10 amino acids. V lost 0 bases and J lost 6, with 1 base in between. CDR1 and CDR2 (germline): SGHKS, YYEKEE (reference sequence). The CDR3 region is CASSLVEQYF. The DNA for the CDR3 is TGTGCCAGCAGCTTGGTCGAGCAGTACTTC.

This clone was seen only a few times. The rearrangement uses TRBV2 and TRBJ1-5, with D tentatively TRBD1 (6 bases). CDR1 SNHLY and CDR2 FYNNEI come from the germline V gene. The CDR3 runs to 15 residues. Trimming shortened V by 3 bases and J by 6 bases, and 15 bases separated the two germline ends. The CDR3 DNA follows: TGTGCCAGCAGTGAGGAAGGGGGTGGGAGTCAGCCCCAGCATTTT. Protein sequence: CASSEEGGGSQPQHF. The full variable domain, in which reference TRBV2 and TRBJ1-5 provide the parts outside the CDR3, is EPEVTQTPSHQVTQMGQEVILRCVPISNHLYFYWYRQILGQKVEFLVSFYNNEISEKSEIFDDQFSVERPDGSNFTLKIRSTKLEDSAMYFCASSEEGGGSQPQHFGDGTRLSIL.

The V call is TRBV27, the J call TRBJ1-6; TRBD1 matches at 9 bases. Germline assignment: CDR1 MNHEY and CDR2 SMNVEV (reference sequence). Trimming at V came to 6 bases and at J to 7 bases, leaving 4 bases not matched to a gene. This CDR3 contains 14 residues. This chain's CDR3 is CASRTGQGNSPLHF. The CDR3 coding sequence is TGTGCCAGCAGGACGGGACAGGGAAATTCACCCCTCCACTTT.

This clone showed up just a few times. The V gene is TRBV9, the J gene TRBJ2-7; no firm D call. CDR3 size: 14 residues. CDR1 and CDR2 from the germline V gene are SGDLS and YYNGEE. The V end was cut by 0 bases, the J end by 0 bases, with 7 bases between. Written as DNA, the CDR3 is TGTGCCAGCAGCGTAGGGAGTTTCTCCTACGAGCAGTACTTC. As protein: CASSVGSFSYEQYF.

The chain recombines TRBV11-3 with TRBJ2-7, with a tentative D call TRBD2 (6 bases). CDR1 SGHNT and CDR2 YENEEA come from the germline V gene. The CDR3 sequence is 13 residues long. Trimming pared 4 bases from V and 3 bases from J, leaving 10 bases between. The CDR3 DNA reads as TGTGCCAGCAGCTCAGAGGGAGGCTACGAGCAGTACTTC. It translates to CASSSEGGYEQYF.

This rearrangement joins TRBV21-1 to TRBJ2-1; TRBD1 is the table's D call and was not checked against the DNA. TRBV21-1 is classified as a pseudogene. This CDR3 is built from 16 residues. The CDR3 loop reads CASSGIGTARYNEQFF. The CDR3 DNA reads TGTGCCAGCAGCGGAATCGGGACAGCCCGGTACAATGAGCAGTTCTTC.

The CDR3 is CASSQAGPQYF. The CDR3, as DNA: TGTGCCAGCAGCCAGGCTGGGCCCCAGTACTTC. This chain uses TRBV7-2 with TRBJ2-7, with D uncertain. Germline CDR1 reads SGHTA; CDR2 reads FQGNSA. The V end was cut by 5 bases, the J end by 10 bases, with 12 bases between. This CDR3 has 11 amino acids.

This clone was counted between two and nine times. The chain recombines TRBV7-9 with TRBJ1-1, with TRBD1 matching 10 bases. The CDR3 consists of 13 residues. Germline CDR1 reads SEHNR; CDR2 reads FQNEAQ (reference sequence). Germline trimming cut 11 bases from V and 6 bases from J; bases unmatched to any gene: 9. CDR3 coding DNA: TGTGCCGGAGAGGGACAGGGGAGCGCTGAAGCTTTCTTT. This codes for CAGEGQGSAEAFF.